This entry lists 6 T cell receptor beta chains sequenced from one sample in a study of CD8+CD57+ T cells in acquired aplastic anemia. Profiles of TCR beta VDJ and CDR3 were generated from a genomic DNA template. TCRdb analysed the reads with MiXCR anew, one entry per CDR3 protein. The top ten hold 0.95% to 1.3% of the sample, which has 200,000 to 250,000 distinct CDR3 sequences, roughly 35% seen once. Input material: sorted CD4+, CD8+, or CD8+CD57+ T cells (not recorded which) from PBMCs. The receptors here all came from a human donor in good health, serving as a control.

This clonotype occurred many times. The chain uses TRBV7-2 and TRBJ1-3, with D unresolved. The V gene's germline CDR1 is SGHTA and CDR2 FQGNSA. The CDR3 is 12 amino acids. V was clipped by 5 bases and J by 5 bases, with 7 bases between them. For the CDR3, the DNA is TGTGCCAGCAGCCTTAGTAGAAACACCATATATTTT. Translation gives CASSLSRNTIYF.

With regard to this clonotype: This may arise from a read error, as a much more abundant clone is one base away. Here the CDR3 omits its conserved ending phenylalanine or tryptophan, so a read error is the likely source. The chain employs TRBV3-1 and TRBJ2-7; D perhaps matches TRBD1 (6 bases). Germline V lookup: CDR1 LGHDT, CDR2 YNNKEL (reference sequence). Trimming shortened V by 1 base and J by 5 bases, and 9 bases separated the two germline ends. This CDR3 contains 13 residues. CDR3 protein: CASSQGGGNEQYL. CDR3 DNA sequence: TGTGCCAGCAGCCAAGGTGGGGGCAACGAGCAGTACCTC.

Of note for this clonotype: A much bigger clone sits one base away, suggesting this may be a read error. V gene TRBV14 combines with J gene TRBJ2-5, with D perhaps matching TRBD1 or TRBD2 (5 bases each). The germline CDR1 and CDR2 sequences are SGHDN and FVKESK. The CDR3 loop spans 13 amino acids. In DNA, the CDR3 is TGTGCCAGCAGCCAAGCGGGGTCCGGGACCCAGTGCTTC. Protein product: CASSQAGSGTQCF.

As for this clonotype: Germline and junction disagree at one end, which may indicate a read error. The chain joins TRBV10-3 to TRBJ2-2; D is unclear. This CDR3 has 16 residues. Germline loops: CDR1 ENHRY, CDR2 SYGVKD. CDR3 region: CASSEQALTNTGELFF. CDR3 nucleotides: TGTGCCAGCAGTGAGCAGGCACTCACGAACACCGGGGAGCTGTTTTTT.

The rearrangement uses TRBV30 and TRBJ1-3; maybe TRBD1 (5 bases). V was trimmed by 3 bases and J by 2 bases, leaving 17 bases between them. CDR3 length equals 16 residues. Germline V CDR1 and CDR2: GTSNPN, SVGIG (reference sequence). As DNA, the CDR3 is TGTGCCTGGAGGGGGGTGTTCGGTTCGGCTGGAAACACCATATATTTT. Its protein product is CAWRGVFGSAGNTIYF.

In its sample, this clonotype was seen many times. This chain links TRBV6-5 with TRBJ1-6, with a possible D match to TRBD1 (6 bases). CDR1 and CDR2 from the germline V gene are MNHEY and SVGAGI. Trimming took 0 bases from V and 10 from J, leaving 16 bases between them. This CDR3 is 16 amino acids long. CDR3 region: CASSYSPRGVRSPLHF. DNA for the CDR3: TGTGCCAGCAGTTACTCGCCCAGGGGTGTAAGATCACCCCTCCACTTT.